The 17 T cell receptor beta chains below come from one sample, sequenced in a study of blood T cell repertoires in COVID-19. The table came from immunoSEQ multiplex PCR; TCRdb's copy has only in-frame clones and leaves some out. This table has 150,000 to 200,000 clones, 82% appearing once. Sequencing input: peripheral blood. The receptors stem from a woman aged 35 to 49 with COVID-19, enrolled during active disease.

This clone is a singleton in its sample. This chain uses TRBV7-9 with TRBJ1-5; D is unresolved. The V gene's germline CDR1 is SEHNR and CDR2 FQNEAQ (reference sequence). The V end was cut by 0 bases, the J end by 4 bases, with 10 bases between. The CDR3 is 15 amino acids. The chain's CDR3 is CASSLAGATNQPQHF. In nucleotides, the CDR3 is TGTGCCAGCAGCTTAGCTGGAGCTACAAATCAGCCCCAGCATTTT.

The V gene is TRBV28, the J gene TRBJ1-4; the D is unclear. The CDR3 is made up of 15 amino acids. Trimming cost V 5 bases and J 0 bases, with 10 bases left between them. The V gene's germline CDR1 is MDHEN and CDR2 SYDVKM. The CDR3 DNA reads TGTGCCAGCAGTCCTTATGAGGCAACTAATGAAAAACTGTTTTTT. Amino acid sequence: CASSPYEATNEKLFF. The full variable domain, its missing parts supplied by reference TRBV28 and TRBJ1-4, is DVKVTQSSRYLVKRTGEKVFLECVQDMDHENMFWYRQDPGLGLRLIYFSYDVKMKEKGDIPEGYSVSREKKERFSLILESASTNQTSMYLCASSPYEATNEKLFFGSGTQLSVL.

The chain employs TRBV7-9 and TRBJ2-7; 10 bases agree with TRBD1. J lost 6 bases, V lost 6 bases, and 8 bases had no gene match. This CDR3 has 14 amino acids. Germline V gene lookup returns CDR1 SEHNR and CDR2 FQNEAQ (reference sequence). CDR3 sequence (DNA): TGTGCCAGCAGTAACCGGGACAGGGGATTCGAGCAGTACTTC. Its protein product is CASSNRDRGFEQYF.

The chain couples TRBV29-1 to TRBJ2-1, with 7 bases fitting TRBD1. The CDR3 spans 12 residues. The germline V gene encodes CDR1 SQVTM and CDR2 ANQGSEA. J lost 5 bases, V lost 7 bases, and 5 bases had no gene match. The CDR3 DNA is TGCAGCGCCTACAGGGGCGACAATGAGCAGTTCTTC. Its translation is CSAYRGDNEQFF.

The V call is TRBV11-2, the J call TRBJ2-7, with 7 nucleotides matching TRBD2. V lost 5 bases, J lost 0 bases, and 7 bases stayed unmatched. Germline-derived CDR1 and CDR2 are SGHAT and FQNNGV. CDR3 length: 15 residues. CDR3 nucleotide sequence: TGTGCCAGCAGCCATCGGGAGGACTTCTCCTACGAGCAGTACTTC. It specifies CASSHREDFSYEQYF.

This clone was seen a few times. The chain recombines TRBV5-5 with TRBJ1-1; TRBD1 is a possible D gene (5 bases). Germline V gene data show CDR1 as SGHKS and CDR2 as YYEKEE (reference sequence). The CDR3 consists of 13 residues. The ends were cut back, 5 bases at V and 9 bases at J, with 17 bases in the middle. The CDR3 bases are TGTGCCAGCAGTCGTATGACAGCTGCTCAAGCTTTCTTT. It translates to CASSRMTAAQAFF.

V gene TRBV15 combines with J gene TRBJ2-5, with 10 bases identical to TRBD1. After removal of 0 bases from V and 5 bases from J, the junction contained 6 bases not matched to a gene. The CDR3 has 16 residues. Germline assignment: CDR1 LNHNV and CDR2 YYDKDF (reference sequence). Here the CDR3 DNA reads TGTGCCACCAGCAGAGATGGGACAGGGGCGGGGGAGACCCAGTACTTC. The encoded protein is CATSRDGTGAGETQYF.

This chain connects TRBV19 to TRBJ2-1, with D perhaps TRBD2 (8 bases). V was cut by 6 bases and J by 9 bases, with 21 bases left in between. The V gene's germline CDR1 is LNHDA and CDR2 SQIVND (reference sequence). The CDR3 is 15 amino acids. CDR3 coding DNA: TGTGCCAGTAGCCGCACGGGGGGGACAGCCCTTGAGCAGTTCTTC. It specifies CASSRTGGTALEQFF.

The chain links TRBV9 to TRBJ2-7, with 8 positions matching TRBD2. The CDR3 contains 15 residues. V shed 0 bases, J shed 3 bases, and the junction held 5 bases outside the gene matches. Looked up from germline, CDR1 is SGDLS and CDR2 is YYNGEE. This chain's CDR3 is CASSVEAGGFYEQYF. CDR3 coding DNA: TGTGCCAGCAGCGTAGAGGCGGGAGGTTTCTACGAGCAGTACTTC.

This clone was detected only once. V gene TRBV24-1 combines with J gene TRBJ2-2; D ambiguous. V gave up 6 bases and J gave up 3 bases, with 10 bases separating them. In germline, CDR1 is KGHDR, CDR2 SFDVKD. This CDR3 is built from 14 residues. The CDR3 DNA reads as TGTGCCACCAGTTCCGGGTTGGACACCGGGGAGCTGTTTTTT. This translates into CATSSGLDTGELFF.

This chain connects TRBV6-1 to TRBJ2-3; TRBD2 matches at 13 bases. Germline V gene data show CDR1 as MNHNS and CDR2 as SASEGT. This CDR3 comprises 17 residues. Trimming cost V 2 bases and J 6 bases; bases outside gene matches: 8. CDR3 loop: CASSERRTSGSWDTQYF. The CDR3 DNA is TGTGCCAGCAGTGAAAGACGGACTAGCGGGAGTTGGGATACGCAGTATTTT.

The table lists this clone with many counts. The chain has TRBV9 and TRBJ2-1; the D is unclear. Germline V gene data show CDR1 as SGDLS and CDR2 as YYNGEE. Trimming cost V 6 bases and J 5 bases, with 12 bases left between them. The CDR3 is 13 residues long. CDR3 coding DNA: TGTGCCAGCACGGAGCCTCCCCACAATGAGCAGTTCTTC. This codes for CASTEPPHNEQFF.

V and J are TRBV30 and TRBJ2-7, with D uncertain. The CDR3 is made up of 11 amino acids. Germline CDR1 is GTSNPN and CDR2 is SVGIG (reference sequence). The ends were cut back, 2 bases at V and 3 bases at J, with 5 bases in the middle. The CDR3 DNA is TGTGCCTGGAGTTTCCGCTACGAGCAGTACTTC. As protein: CAWSFRYEQYF.

The rearrangement links TRBV7-6 to TRBJ2-7; 12 bases map to TRBD2. The CDR3 has 17 amino acids. The trim removed 5 bases at V and 1 base at J, leaving 9 bases unmatched. Germline values: CDR1 SGHVS, CDR2 FNYEAQ. The CDR3 nucleotides read TGTGCCAGCAGCGCGAGACTAGCGGGAGTTAGGTCCTACGAGCAGTACTTC. Its translation: CASSARLAGVRSYEQYF.

The chain carries TRBV27 and TRBJ1-4; D gene uncertain. The CDR3 is 14 amino acids. CDR1 is MNHEY and CDR2 is SMNVEV in the germline V gene (reference sequence). V lost 5 bases and J 4 bases, leaving 11 bases between the germline ends. In DNA form, the CDR3 reads TGTGCCAGCAGTAAACAGACAAATAATGAAAAACTGTTTTTT. Amino acids: CASSKQTNNEKLFF. Using reference TRBV27 and TRBJ1-4 for the parts outside the CDR3, the full variable domain is EAQVTQNPRYLITVTGKKLTVTCSQNMNHEYMSWYRQDPGLGLRQIYYSMNVEVTDKGDVPEGYKVSRKEKRNFPLILESPSPNQTSLYFCASSKQTNNEKLFFGSGTQLSVL.

The V and J genes are TRBV9 and TRBJ1-5, with TRBD1 matching over 8 bases. V shed 0 bases and J 7 bases; nucleotides not matched to a gene: 3. In germline, CDR1 is SGDLS, CDR2 YYNGEE. CDR3 length equals 14 residues. The CDR3 DNA reads TGTGCCAGCAGCGTAGGGACAGGGAAGCAGCCCCAGCATTTT. It codes for CASSVGTGKQPQHF.

The rearrangement links TRBV9 to TRBJ1-4; no clear D gene. In germline, CDR1 is SGDLS, CDR2 YYNGEE. The V and J ends lost 3 bases and 0 bases respectively, with 9 bases between them. The CDR3 is made up of 15 amino acids. The CDR3 DNA follows: TGTGCCAGCAGCGCCTCAGATGCAACTAATGAAAAACTGTTTTTT. Translation: CASSASDATNEKLFF. Combining the CDR3 with reference TRBV9 and TRBJ1-4 gives the whole variable domain DSGVTQTPKHLITATGQRVTLRCSPRSGDLSVYWYQQSLDQGLQFLIQYYNGEERAKGNILERFSAQQFPDLHSELNLSSLELGDSALYFCASSASDATNEKLFFGSGTQLSVL.